Below, one T cell receptor (beta chain) is given with its context. This specimen belongs to a study of T cells of healthy individuals. This CDR3 region has 16 residues. V was clipped by 4 bases and J by 9 bases; unmatched bases: 15. The germline gives CDR1 SGHRS, CDR2 YFSETQ. TCRdb passed the 5' RACE reads through MiXCR, listing each CDR3 protein once. This sample has roughly 87,000 distinct CDR3 sequences, with approximately 15% found just once. The TCR comes from a human donor in good health. The gene calls are TRBV5-1 and TRBJ2-1, with TRBD2 matching over 8 bases. CDR3 sequence reads: CASSTGSPGLEVEQFF. CDR3 DNA sequence: TGCGCCAGCAGCACAGGGAGTCCGGGACTAGAGGTTGAGCAGTTCTTC.